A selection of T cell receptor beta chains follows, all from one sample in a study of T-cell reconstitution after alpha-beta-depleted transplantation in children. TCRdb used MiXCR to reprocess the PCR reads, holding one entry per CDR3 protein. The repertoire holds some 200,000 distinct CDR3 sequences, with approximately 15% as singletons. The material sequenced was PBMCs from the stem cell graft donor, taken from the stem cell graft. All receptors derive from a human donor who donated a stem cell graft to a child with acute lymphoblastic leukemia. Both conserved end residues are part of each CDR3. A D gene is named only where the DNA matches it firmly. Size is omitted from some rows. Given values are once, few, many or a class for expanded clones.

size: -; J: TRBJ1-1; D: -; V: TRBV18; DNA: TGTGCCAGCTCACCACAGGGAAACACTGTAGCTTTCTTT; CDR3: CASSPQGNTVAFF
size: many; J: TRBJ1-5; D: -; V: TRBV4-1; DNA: TGCGCCAGCAGCCAGTCCCCCTTAAGCAGAGTCTATAGCAATCAGCCCCAGCATTTT; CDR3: CASSQSPLSRVYSNQPQHF
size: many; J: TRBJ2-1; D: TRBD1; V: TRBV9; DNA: TGTGCCAGCAGCGTAGGACAGGGTATTTGGCAGTTCTTC; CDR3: CASSVGQGIWQFF
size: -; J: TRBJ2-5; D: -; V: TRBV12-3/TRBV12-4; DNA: TGTGCCAGCAGTCTTGACCCACAGACCCAGTACTTC; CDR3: CASSLDPQTQYF
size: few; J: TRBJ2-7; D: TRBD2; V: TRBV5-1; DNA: TGCGCCAGCAGGGGGACTAGCGGGAGTGACGCCTACGAGCAGTACTTC; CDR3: CASRGTSGSDAYEQYF
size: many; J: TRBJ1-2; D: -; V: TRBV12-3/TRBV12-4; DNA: TGTGCCAGCAGTTGGCGGGCTGGCTACACCTTC; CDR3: CASSWRAGYTF
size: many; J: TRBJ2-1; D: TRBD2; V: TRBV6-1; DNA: TGTGCCAGCAGTCGATCCCCGGGGACTAGCGCCTACAATGAGCAGTTCTTC; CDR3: CASSRSPGTSAYNEQFF
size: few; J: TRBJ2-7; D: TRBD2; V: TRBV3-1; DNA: TGTGCCAGCAGCCAAGATTTGCTAGCGGGAGGAGTCGAGCAGTACTTC; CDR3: CASSQDLLAGGVEQYF
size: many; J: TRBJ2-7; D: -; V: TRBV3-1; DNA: TGTGCCAGCAGCCAAAACCCACGTGGCGGGCAGTACTTC; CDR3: CASSQNPRGGQYF
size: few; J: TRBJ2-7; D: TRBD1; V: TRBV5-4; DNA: TGTGCCAGCAGCCCGAGGGACAGCCCCTACGAGCAGTACTTC; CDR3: CASSPRDSPYEQYF
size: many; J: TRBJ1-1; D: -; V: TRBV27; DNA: TGTGCCAGCAGTTTCCTCGACCGCGGGGGCACTGAAGCTTTCTTT; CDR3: CASSFLDRGGTEAFF
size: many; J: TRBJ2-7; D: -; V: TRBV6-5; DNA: TGTGCCAGCAGTTACCGTCGGGGGCGCAACGAGCAGTACTTC; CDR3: CASSYRRGRNEQYF
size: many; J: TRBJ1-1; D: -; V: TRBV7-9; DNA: TGTGCCAGCAGCTCTGCTGCGAACACTGAAGCTTTCTTT; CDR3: CASSSAANTEAFF
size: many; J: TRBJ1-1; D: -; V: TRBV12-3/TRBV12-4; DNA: TGTGCCAGCAGTTTAGCGCTTGTCTCACGCATGAACACTGAAGCTTTCTTT; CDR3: CASSLALVSRMNTEAFF
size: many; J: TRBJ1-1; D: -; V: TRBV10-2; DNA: TGCGCCAGCAGAGAGAGGGTTCTACCTGAAGCTTTCTTT; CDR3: CASRERVLPEAFF